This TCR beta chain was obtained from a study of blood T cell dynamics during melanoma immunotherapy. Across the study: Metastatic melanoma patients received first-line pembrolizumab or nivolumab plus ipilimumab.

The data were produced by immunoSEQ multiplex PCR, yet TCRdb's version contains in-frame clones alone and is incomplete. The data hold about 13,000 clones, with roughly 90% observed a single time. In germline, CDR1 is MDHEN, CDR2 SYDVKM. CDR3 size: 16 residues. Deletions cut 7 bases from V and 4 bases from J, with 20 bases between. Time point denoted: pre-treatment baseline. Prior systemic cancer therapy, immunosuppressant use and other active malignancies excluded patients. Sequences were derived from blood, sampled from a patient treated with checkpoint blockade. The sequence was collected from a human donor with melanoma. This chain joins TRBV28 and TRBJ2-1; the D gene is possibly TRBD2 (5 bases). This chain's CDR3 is CASTHPLRRDYNEQFF. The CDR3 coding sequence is TGTGCCAGCACCCACCCCCTCCGACGGGATTACAATGAGCAGTTCTTC.